This T cell receptor beta chain was recovered during a study of blood T cell repertoires in COVID-19. Deletions cut 2 bases from V and 1 base from J, with 7 bases between. CDR3 size: 14 residues. Germline CDR1 reads SGDLS; CDR2 reads YYNGEE. Using immunoSEQ multiplex PCR, the repertoire was profiled, and TCRdb retains in-frame clones only, with some absent. This repertoire shows under 300,000 clones, roughly 83% found once; its top ten account for 1.4% to 1.5%. The sequenced sample consisted of peripheral blood. This receptor was identified in a human donor with COVID-19, enrolled during active disease. The donor label of this sample is uncertain. The chain couples TRBV9 to TRBJ1-3; D unclear. The CDR3, as DNA: TGTGCCAGCAGCGTTGGGCAGTCTGGAAACACCATATATTTT. It codes for CASSVGQSGNTIYF. The full variable domain, its missing parts supplied by reference TRBV9 and TRBJ1-3, is DSGVTQTPKHLITATGQRVTLRCSPRSGDLSVYWYQQSLDQGLQFLIQYYNGEERAKGNILERFSAQQFPDLHSELNLSSLELGDSALYFCASSVGQSGNTIYFGEGSWLTVV.